This passage covers 9 T cell receptor beta chains from one sample sequenced in a study of PD-1 blockade in classical Hodgkin lymphoma. All the patients suffered relapse after autologous stem cell transplantation, and brentuximab vedotin exposure differed. Data came from immunoSEQ multiplex PCR; TCRdb stores just in-frame clones and leaves some out. Here the sample spans some 100,000 clones, roughly 90% being singletons. The sequenced sample was peripheral blood mononuclear cells (PBMCs), obtained at baseline. The receptor set was obtained from a human donor with classical Hodgkin lymphoma.

The sample holds a few counts of this clone. V is TRBV14 and J is TRBJ2-2; 7 positions agree with TRBD1. J was trimmed by 2 bases and V by 6 bases; bases with no gene match: 15. CDR3 size: 18 residues. The germline gives CDR1 SGHDN, CDR2 FVKESK. The chain's CDR3 is CASRQSYQGQTNTGELFF. DNA of the CDR3: TGTGCCAGCAGACAAAGCTACCAGGGACAGACCAACACCGGGGAGCTGTTTTTT.

In the case of this clone: In this CDR3 the conserved last residue, phenylalanine or tryptophan, is missing, so a read error is likely. No DNA is shown, since the ends of the CDR3 on it are uncertain; the CDR3 is the one TCRdb lists. V gene TRBV2 combines with J gene TRBJ1-1; TRBD1 reflects the table's D call only, with no check against the DNA. Both ends counted, the CDR3 spans 12 residues. CDR1 SNHLY and CDR2 FYNNEI come from the germline V gene. The CDR3 spells CASSEGTGAPAV.

This chain joins TRBV2 and TRBJ1-3; D unresolved. This CDR3 spans 13 amino acids. V was pared by 6 bases and J by 9 bases, with 15 bases between. CDR1 is SNHLY and CDR2 is FYNNEI in the germline V gene. The chain's CDR3 is CASRAGEKGTIYF. In DNA, the CDR3 is TGTGCCAGCAGGGCGGGTGAAAAAGGCACCATATATTTT.

CDR3 in DNA: TGTGCCAGCAGTTACGAGGGGGCGGTGAACACTGAAGCTTTCTTT. It specifies CASSYEGAVNTEAFF. This chain uses TRBV6-6 with TRBJ1-1; the match to TRBD1 covers 7 bases. The CDR3 spans 15 residues. CDR1 is MNHNY and CDR2 is SVGAGI in the germline V gene (reference sequence). Trimming at V came to 2 bases and at J to 0 bases, leaving 3 bases not matched to a gene.

This sequence joins TRBV2 and TRBJ2-1, with TRBD2 matching 14 bases. Trimming took 6 bases from V and 7 from J; bases not matched to a gene: 5. Per germline, CDR1 SNHLY and CDR2 FYNNEI. The CDR3 runs to 15 residues. CDR3 loop: CASSPTSGRGNEQFF. The CDR3 DNA reads TGTGCCAGCAGCCCGACTAGCGGGAGGGGGAATGAGCAGTTCTTC. The full variable domain, with the rest looked up from reference TRBV2 and TRBJ2-1, is EPEVTQTPSHQVTQMGQEVILRCVPISNHLYFYWYRQILGQKVEFLVSFYNNEISEKSEIFDDQFSVERPDGSNFTLKIRSTKLEDSAMYFCASSPTSGRGNEQFFGPGTRLTVL.

V is TRBV5-4 and J is TRBJ1-1, with 9 bases matching TRBD1. The J segment lost 2 bases and the V segment lost 6 bases, leaving 8 bases of the junction unmatched. The CDR3 has 15 amino acids. The germline gives CDR1 SGHNT, CDR2 YYREEE (reference sequence). The CDR3 DNA follows: TGTGCCAGCACCGGGAGGGACAGGGCCAACACTGAAGCTTTCTTT. It yields the protein CASTGRDRANTEAFF.

The J gene is TRBJ1-5, the V gene TRBV28; D gene ambiguous. The CDR3 runs 15 residues. V was cut by 5 bases and J by 0 bases, with 11 bases left in between. Germline CDR1 and CDR2: MDHEN and SYDVKM. The CDR3 here is CASSPPTDSNQPQHF. CDR3 DNA: TGTGCCAGCAGTCCGCCGACGGATAGCAATCAGCCCCAGCATTTT.

The V and J genes are TRBV11-3 and TRBJ2-1; D is unresolved. The CDR3 is 15 amino acids. V lost 6 bases and J 4 bases, leaving 16 bases between the germline ends. CDR1 and CDR2 (germline): SGHNT, YENEEA. The CDR3 sequence is CASSSDSSGYNEQFF. DNA for the CDR3: TGTGCCAGCAGTTCTGACTCAAGTGGGTACAATGAGCAGTTCTTC.

A remark on this clone: The junction and the germline gene differ at one end; a read error may be behind it. The V call is TRBV5-6, the J call TRBJ2-7; D remains unclear. Per germline, CDR1 SGHDT and CDR2 YYEEEE. This CDR3 is 14 amino acids long. The chain's CDR3 is CASSLVGSSYKQYF. As DNA, the CDR3 is TGTGCCAGCAGCTTGGTCGGCAGCTCCTACAAGCAGTACTTC.